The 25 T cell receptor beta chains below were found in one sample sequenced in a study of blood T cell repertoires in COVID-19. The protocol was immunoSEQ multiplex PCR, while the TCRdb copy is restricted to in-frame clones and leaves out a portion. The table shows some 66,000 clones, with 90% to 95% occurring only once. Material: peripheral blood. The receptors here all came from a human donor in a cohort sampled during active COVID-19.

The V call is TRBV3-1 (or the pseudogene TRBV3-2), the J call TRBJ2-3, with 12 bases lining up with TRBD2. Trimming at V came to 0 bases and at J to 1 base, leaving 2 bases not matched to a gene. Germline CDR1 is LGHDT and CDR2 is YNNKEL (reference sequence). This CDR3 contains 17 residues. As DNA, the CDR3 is TGTGCCAGCAGCCAAGATCCTAGCGGGGGGGGCACAGATACGCAGTATTTT. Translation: CASSQDPSGGGTDTQYF.

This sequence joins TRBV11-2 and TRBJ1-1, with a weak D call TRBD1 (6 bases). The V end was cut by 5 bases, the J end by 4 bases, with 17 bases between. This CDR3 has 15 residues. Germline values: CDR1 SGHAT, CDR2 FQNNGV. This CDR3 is CASSLQGKGGTEAFF. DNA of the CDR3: TGTGCCAGCAGCCTCCAGGGGAAAGGGGGCACTGAAGCTTTCTTT.

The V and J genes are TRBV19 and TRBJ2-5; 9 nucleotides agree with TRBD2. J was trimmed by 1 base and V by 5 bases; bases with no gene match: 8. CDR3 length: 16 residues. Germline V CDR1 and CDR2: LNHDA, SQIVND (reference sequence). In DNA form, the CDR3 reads TGTGCCAGTAGTCCGCGTGGACTAGCGAGCCAAGAGACCCAGTACTTC. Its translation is CASSPRGLASQETQYF. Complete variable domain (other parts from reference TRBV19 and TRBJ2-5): DGGITQSPKYLFRKEGQNVTLSCEQNLNHDAMYWYRQDPGQGLRLIYYSQIVNDFQKGDIAEGYSVSREKKESFPLTVTSAQKNPTAFYLCASSPRGLASQETQYFGPGTRLLVL.

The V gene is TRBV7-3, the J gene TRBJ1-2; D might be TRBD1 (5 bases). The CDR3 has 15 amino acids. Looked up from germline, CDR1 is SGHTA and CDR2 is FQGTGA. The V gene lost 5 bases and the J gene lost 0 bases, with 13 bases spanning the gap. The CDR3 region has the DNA TGTGCCAGCAGCCCCACTACGACAGCTAACTATGGCTACACCTTC. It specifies CASSPTTTANYGYTF. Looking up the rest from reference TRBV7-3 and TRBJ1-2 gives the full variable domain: GAGVSQTPSNKVTEKGKYVELRCDPISGHTALYWYRQSLGQGPEFLIYFQGTGAADDSGLPNDRFFAVRPEGSVSTLKIQRTERGDSAVYLCASSPTTTANYGYTFGSGTRLTVV.

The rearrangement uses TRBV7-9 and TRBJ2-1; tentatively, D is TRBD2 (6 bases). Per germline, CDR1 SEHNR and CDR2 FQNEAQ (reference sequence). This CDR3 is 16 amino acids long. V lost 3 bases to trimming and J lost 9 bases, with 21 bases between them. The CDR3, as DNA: TGTGCCAGCAGCTTGGTCTCAGGAGGGCCTGGAATTGAGCAGTTCTTC. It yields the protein CASSLVSGGPGIEQFF.

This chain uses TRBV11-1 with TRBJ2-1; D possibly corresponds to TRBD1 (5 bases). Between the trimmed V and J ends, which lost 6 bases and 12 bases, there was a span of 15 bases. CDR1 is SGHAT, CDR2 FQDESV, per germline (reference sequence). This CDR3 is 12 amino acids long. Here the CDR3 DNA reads TGTGCCAGCAGGGCGCTGGGGCAGGTGCAGTTCTTC. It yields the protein CASRALGQVQFF.

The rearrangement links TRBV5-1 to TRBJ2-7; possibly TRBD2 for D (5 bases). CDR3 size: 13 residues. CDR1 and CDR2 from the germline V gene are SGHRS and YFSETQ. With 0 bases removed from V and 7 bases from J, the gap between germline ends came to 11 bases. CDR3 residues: CASSLDGTGEQYF. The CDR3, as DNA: TGCGCCAGCAGCTTGGATGGTACGGGAGAGCAGTACTTC.

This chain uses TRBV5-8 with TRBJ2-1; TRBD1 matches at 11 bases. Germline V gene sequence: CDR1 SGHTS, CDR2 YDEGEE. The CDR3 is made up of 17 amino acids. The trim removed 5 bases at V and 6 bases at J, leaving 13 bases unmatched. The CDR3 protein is CASRNRMGQGVSNEQFF. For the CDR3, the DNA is TGTGCCAGCAGAAACCGAATGGGACAGGGGGTTTCCAATGAGCAGTTCTTC.

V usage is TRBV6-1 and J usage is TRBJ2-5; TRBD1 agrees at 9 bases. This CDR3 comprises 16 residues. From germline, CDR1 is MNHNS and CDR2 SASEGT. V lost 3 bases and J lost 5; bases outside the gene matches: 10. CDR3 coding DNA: TGTGCCAGCAGTGATGGGGACAGGGCGATTGGGGAGACCCAGTACTTC. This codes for CASSDGDRAIGETQYF.

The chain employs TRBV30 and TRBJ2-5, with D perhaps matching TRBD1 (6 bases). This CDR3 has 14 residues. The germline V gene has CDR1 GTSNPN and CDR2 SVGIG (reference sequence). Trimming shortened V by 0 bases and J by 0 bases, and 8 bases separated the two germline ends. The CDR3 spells CAWSVGQYQETQYF. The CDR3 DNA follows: TGTGCCTGGAGTGTAGGACAGTACCAAGAGACCCAGTACTTC.

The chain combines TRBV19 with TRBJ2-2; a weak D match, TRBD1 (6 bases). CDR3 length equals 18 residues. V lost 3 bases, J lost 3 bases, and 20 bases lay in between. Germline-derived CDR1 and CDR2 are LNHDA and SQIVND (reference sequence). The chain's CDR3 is CASSIRQGYSAYTGELFF. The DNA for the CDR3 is TGTGCCAGTAGTATTCGGCAGGGGTATTCGGCGTACACCGGGGAGCTGTTTTTT. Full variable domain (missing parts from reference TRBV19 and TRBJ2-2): DGGITQSPKYLFRKEGQNVTLSCEQNLNHDAMYWYRQDPGQGLRLIYYSQIVNDFQKGDIAEGYSVSREKKESFPLTVTSAQKNPTAFYLCASSIRQGYSAYTGELFFGEGSRLTVL.

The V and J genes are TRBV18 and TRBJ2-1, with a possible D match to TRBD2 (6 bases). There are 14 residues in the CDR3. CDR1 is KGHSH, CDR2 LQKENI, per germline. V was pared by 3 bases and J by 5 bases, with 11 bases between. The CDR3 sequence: CASSPETRNNEQFF. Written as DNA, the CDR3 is TGTGCCAGCTCACCCGAGACTAGGAACAATGAGCAGTTCTTC.

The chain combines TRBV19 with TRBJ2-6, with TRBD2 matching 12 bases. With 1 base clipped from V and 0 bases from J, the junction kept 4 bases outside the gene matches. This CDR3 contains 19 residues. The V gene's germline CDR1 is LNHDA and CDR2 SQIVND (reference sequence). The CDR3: CASSIGTSGTSSGANVLTF. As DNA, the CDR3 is TGTGCCAGTAGTATAGGGACTAGCGGGACTAGCTCTGGGGCCAACGTCCTGACTTTC.

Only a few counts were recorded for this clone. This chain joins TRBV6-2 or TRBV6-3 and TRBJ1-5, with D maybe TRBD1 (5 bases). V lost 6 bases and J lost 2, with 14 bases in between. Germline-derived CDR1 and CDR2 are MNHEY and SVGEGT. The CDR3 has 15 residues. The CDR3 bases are TGTGCCAGCAGCCGGGACTCGGGTGGCAATCAGCCCCAGCATTTT. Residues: CASSRDSGGNQPQHF.

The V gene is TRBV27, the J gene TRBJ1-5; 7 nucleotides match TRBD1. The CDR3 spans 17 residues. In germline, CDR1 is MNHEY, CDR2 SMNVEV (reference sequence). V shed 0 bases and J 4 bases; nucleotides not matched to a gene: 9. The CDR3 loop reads CASSLSVRGLGNQPQHF. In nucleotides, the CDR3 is TGTGCCAGCAGTTTATCTGTGAGGGGGCTGGGGAATCAGCCCCAGCATTTT.

CDR3 sequence reads: CASSLEAGSYTEAFF. In DNA form, the CDR3 reads TGCGCCAGCAGCTTGGAAGCGGGCAGCTACACTGAAGCTTTCTTT. J is TRBJ1-1 and V is TRBV5-1; D not certain. This CDR3 comprises 15 residues. V shed 0 bases and J shed 3 bases, with 12 bases lying between them. Germline V gene lookup returns CDR1 SGHRS and CDR2 YFSETQ.

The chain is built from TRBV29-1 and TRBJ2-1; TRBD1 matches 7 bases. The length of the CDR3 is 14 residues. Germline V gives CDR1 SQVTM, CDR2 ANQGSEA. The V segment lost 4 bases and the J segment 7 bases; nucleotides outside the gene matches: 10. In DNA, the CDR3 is TGCAGCGTTGGGGACAGACCCAGGAGGAATGAGCAGTTCTTC. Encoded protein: CSVGDRPRRNEQFF.

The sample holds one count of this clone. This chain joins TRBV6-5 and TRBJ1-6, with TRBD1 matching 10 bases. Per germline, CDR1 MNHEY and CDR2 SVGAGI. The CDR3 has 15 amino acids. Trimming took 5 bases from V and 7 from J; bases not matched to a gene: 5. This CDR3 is CASSRDRGKNSPLHF. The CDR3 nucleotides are TGTGCCAGCAGTCGGGACAGGGGAAAGAATTCACCCCTCCACTTT.

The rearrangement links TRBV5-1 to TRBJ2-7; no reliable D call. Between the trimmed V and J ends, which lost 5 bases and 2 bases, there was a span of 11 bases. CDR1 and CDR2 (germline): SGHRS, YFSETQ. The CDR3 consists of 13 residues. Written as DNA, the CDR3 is TGCGCCAGCAGGCGTGGTATCACCTACGAGCAGTACTTC. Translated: CASRRGITYEQYF.

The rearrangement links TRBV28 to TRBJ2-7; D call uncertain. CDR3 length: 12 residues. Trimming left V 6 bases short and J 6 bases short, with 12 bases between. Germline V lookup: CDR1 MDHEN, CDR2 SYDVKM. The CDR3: CASRRMAAEQYF. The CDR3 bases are TGTGCCAGCAGACGCATGGCGGCCGAGCAGTACTTC.

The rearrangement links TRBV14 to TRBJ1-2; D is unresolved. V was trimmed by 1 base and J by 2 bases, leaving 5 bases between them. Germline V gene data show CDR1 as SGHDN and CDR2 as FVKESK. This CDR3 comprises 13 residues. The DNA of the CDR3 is TGTGCCAGCAGCCAAGGCGGGAACTATGGCTACACCTTC. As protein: CASSQGGNYGYTF.

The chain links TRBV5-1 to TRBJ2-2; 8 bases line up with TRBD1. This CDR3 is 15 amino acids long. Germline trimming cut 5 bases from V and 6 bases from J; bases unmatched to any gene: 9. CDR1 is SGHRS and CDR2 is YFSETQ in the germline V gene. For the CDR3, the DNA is TGCGCCAGCAGTCAGGGGGCTACGGGGGCCGGGGAGCTGTTTTTT. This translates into CASSQGATGAGELFF.

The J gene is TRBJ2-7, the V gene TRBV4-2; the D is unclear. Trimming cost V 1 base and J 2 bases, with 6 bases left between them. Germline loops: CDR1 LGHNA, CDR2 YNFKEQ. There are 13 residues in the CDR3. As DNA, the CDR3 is TGTGCCAGCAGCCAAGTGTTTACCTACGAGCAGTACTTC. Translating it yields CASSQVFTYEQYF.

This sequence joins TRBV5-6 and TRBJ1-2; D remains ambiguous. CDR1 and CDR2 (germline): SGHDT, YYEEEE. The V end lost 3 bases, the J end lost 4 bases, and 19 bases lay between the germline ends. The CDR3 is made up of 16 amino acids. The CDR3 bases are TGTGCCAGCAGCTCCGGAACGGGGTCCAAAAGCTATGGCTACACCTTC. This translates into CASSSGTGSKSYGYTF.

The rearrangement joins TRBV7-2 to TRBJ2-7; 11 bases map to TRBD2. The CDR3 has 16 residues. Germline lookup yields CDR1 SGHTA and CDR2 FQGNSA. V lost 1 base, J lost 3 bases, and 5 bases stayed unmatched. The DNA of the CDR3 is TGTGCCAGCAGCTTAGATGTCCTAGCGGGAGGCTACGAGCAGTACTTC. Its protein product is CASSLDVLAGGYEQYF.